The 32 T cell receptor beta chains below were found in one sample sequenced in a study of beta chain features in type 1 diabetes. The isolated RNA, all of it, was reverse transcribed, so expressed TCRB transcripts were what got sequenced. Data came from immunoSEQ multiplex PCR; TCRdb stores just in-frame clones and leaves some out. The profile shows 970,000 or so clones, roughly a sixth of them singletons. What was sequenced was naive CD4+ T cells from blood. These receptors were collected from a woman aged 18-29 years in good health.

There are a few counts of this clone. The CDR3: CASSLGTPSYNEQFF. DNA for the CDR3: TGTGCCAGCAGCTTAGGCACACCTAGCTACAATGAGCAGTTCTTC. The V gene is TRBV7-6, the J gene TRBJ2-1, with D unclear. V dropped 1 base and J dropped 3 bases, with 10 bases sitting between them. Germline-derived CDR1 and CDR2 are SGHVS and FNYEAQ. The CDR3 contains 15 residues.

This clone has only a few counts. The chain has TRBV27 and TRBJ1-2, with 7 positions matching TRBD1. Germline assignment: CDR1 MNHEY and CDR2 SMNVEV (reference sequence). The CDR3 extends over 14 amino acids. V shed 4 bases and J 8 bases; nucleotides not matched to a gene: 10. The CDR3 loop is CASSWDSAGLGYTF. The DNA of the CDR3 is TGTGCCAGCAGTTGGGACAGCGCAGGGTTGGGCTACACCTTC.

The chain carries TRBV5-1 and TRBJ2-5; 10 nucleotides align to TRBD1. V trimming: 4 bases; J trimming: 2 bases; junction bases outside the gene matches: 2. In germline, CDR1 is SGHRS, CDR2 YFSETQ. The CDR3 loop spans 14 amino acids. CDR3 amino acids: CASSRDRGQETQYF. CDR3 nucleotide sequence: TGCGCCAGCAGCCGGGACAGGGGACAAGAGACCCAGTACTTC.

There are a few counts of this clone. The V and J genes are TRBV28 and TRBJ2-5; D not resolved. Trimming took off 3 bases at V and 2 bases at J, with 7 bases between the two ends. Germline loops: CDR1 MDHEN, CDR2 SYDVKM. CDR3 length: 13 residues. CDR3 sequence (DNA): TGTGCCAGCAGTTTTGACGGGCAAGAGACCCAGTACTTC. Its translation: CASSFDGQETQYF.

This clone has a handful of counts. The V gene is TRBV4-3, the J gene TRBJ2-2; D possibly matches TRBD1 or TRBD2 (5 bases each). The CDR3 sequence is 17 residues long. Germline CDR1 and CDR2: LGHNA and YSLEER. The V end was cut by 3 bases, the J end by 0 bases, with 14 bases between. The CDR3 nucleotides are TGCGCCAGCAGCCAGTACCGGGACCCACCGAACACCGGGGAGCTGTTTTTT. Residues: CASSQYRDPPNTGELFF.

In DNA form, the CDR3 reads TGTGCCAGCAGCCCACCGGCGGGGACCTACGAGCAGTACTTC. The encoded protein is CASSPPAGTYEQYF. This chain links TRBV11-2 with TRBJ2-7; tentative D call: TRBD2 (6 bases). The V gene lost 5 bases and the J gene lost 2 bases, with 13 bases spanning the gap. This CDR3 is built from 14 residues. CDR1 is SGHAT, CDR2 FQNNGV, per germline.

The chain carries TRBV5-1 and TRBJ2-1, with 7 positions matching TRBD1. This CDR3 comprises 16 residues. Per germline, CDR1 SGHRS and CDR2 YFSETQ. Germline trimming cut 5 bases from V and 2 bases from J; bases unmatched to any gene: 10. The CDR3 loop is CASRSPRTGTYNEQFF. CDR3 DNA sequence: TGCGCCAGCAGATCCCCCCGGACAGGCACCTACAATGAGCAGTTCTTC.

This clone was counted between two and nine times. The chain uses TRBV29-1 and TRBJ1-4; no firm D call. The ends were cut back, 4 bases at V and 8 bases at J, with 11 bases in the middle. Germline CDR1 reads SQVTM; CDR2 reads ANQGSEA. The CDR3 spans 12 residues. CDR3 DNA sequence: TGCAGCGTTGTAGGGTTAAGGGAAAAACTGTTTTTT. Protein sequence: CSVVGLREKLFF.

This clone was seen a few times. The chain links TRBV19 to TRBJ2-5; a possible D gene is TRBD1 (6 bases). The V gene lost 7 bases and the J gene lost 1 base, with 10 bases spanning the gap. There are 13 residues in the CDR3. CDR1 is LNHDA, CDR2 SQIVND, per germline (reference sequence). The CDR3 nucleotides read TGTGCCAGTACAGGGGACGTCCAAGAGACCCAGTACTTC. Its protein is CASTGDVQETQYF.

This clone was picked up a small number of times. The chain carries TRBV19 and TRBJ1-1, with D possibly TRBD1 on 5 matching bases. Between the trimmed V and J ends, which lost 5 bases and 4 bases, there was a span of 17 bases. CDR1 LNHDA and CDR2 SQIVND come from the germline V gene (reference sequence). The CDR3 runs 15 residues. The CDR3 is CASSYWRGGTTEAFF. Here the CDR3 DNA reads TGTGCCAGTAGTTACTGGCGCGGCGGGACCACTGAAGCTTTCTTT.

This clone was picked up a small number of times. The rearrangement links TRBV27 to TRBJ1-5; 7 positions match TRBD1. The length of the CDR3 is 12 residues. V lost 6 bases and J lost 4; bases outside the gene matches: 0. Germline CDR1 MNHEY, CDR2 SMNVEV (reference sequence). For the CDR3, the DNA is TGTGCCAGCAGACAGGGGAATCAGCCCCAGCATTTT. It translates to CASRQGNQPQHF.

The chain has TRBV5-1 and TRBJ2-2; no clear D. Germline V gives CDR1 SGHRS, CDR2 YFSETQ. CDR3 length equals 15 residues. Trimming left V 3 bases short and J 3 bases short, with 12 bases between. CDR3 sequence: CASSSQTPDTGELFF. Here the CDR3 DNA reads TGCGCCAGCAGCTCACAGACCCCAGACACCGGGGAGCTGTTTTTT.

This chain connects TRBV10-1 to TRBJ2-3; 7 bases are shared with TRBD2. The CDR3 runs 14 residues. V shed 8 bases and J 1 base; nucleotides not matched to a gene: 6. Germline V gives CDR1 WNHNN, CDR2 SYGVQD (reference sequence). CDR3 amino acids: CASGSGEGTDTQYF. CDR3 DNA sequence: TGCGCCAGCGGCAGCGGGGAGGGCACAGATACGCAGTATTTT.

The CDR3 loop is CASSGGAFVSGNTIYF. Here the CDR3 DNA reads TGTGCCAGCAGTGGGGGGGCGTTTGTCTCTGGAAACACCATATATTTT. V usage is TRBV2 and J usage is TRBJ1-3; a possible D gene is TRBD1 (6 bases). Germline CDR1 and CDR2: SNHLY and FYNNEI. The length of the CDR3 is 16 residues. Between the trimmed V and J ends, which lost 4 bases and 0 bases, there was a span of 13 bases.

This clone was observed a handful of times. The chain recombines TRBV29-1 with TRBJ1-2; 11 bases align to TRBD1. The CDR3 is 12 residues long. Unmatched junction bases numbered 6, after V lost 7 bases and J lost 8 bases. Germline V lookup: CDR1 SQVTM, CDR2 ANQGSEA. The CDR3 nucleotides read TGCAGCGACGGACAGGGGGCGATAGGCTACACCTTC. This gives the protein CSDGQGAIGYTF. Filled out from reference TRBV29-1 and TRBJ1-2, the complete variable domain reads SAVISQKPSRDICQRGTSLTIQCQVDSQVTMMFWYRQQPGQSLTLIATANQGSEATYESGFVIDKFPISRPNLTFSTLTVSNMSPEDSSIYLCSDGQGAIGYTFGSGTRLTVV.

In its sample, this clone was seen a few times. Additional DNA sequences in this sample encode the identical CDR3. The chain has TRBV28 and TRBJ1-2; 8 nucleotides agree with TRBD1. Germline V gene sequence: CDR1 MDHEN, CDR2 SYDVKM. The length of the CDR3 is 13 residues. V gave up 5 bases and J gave up 5 bases; unmatched junction bases: 4. The CDR3 sequence: CASSPGTGYGYTF. The DNA for the CDR3 is TGTGCCAGCAGTCCCGGGACAGGATATGGCTACACCTTC.

This rearrangement joins TRBV5-4 to TRBJ1-2; D not certain. Between the trimmed V and J ends, which lost 0 bases and 6 bases, there was a span of 21 bases. In germline, CDR1 is SGHNT, CDR2 YYREEE (reference sequence). The CDR3 has 17 residues. The CDR3 sequence: CASSLALAVGVFDGYTF. CDR3 bases: TGTGCCAGCAGCTTGGCCCTGGCAGTTGGGGTCTTCGATGGCTACACCTTC.

There are a few counts of this clone. The CDR3 DNA sequence: TGTGCCAGTAGCCCCGACAGGGGGATGAACACTGAAGCTTTCTTT. It is translated as CASSPDRGMNTEAFF. The V call is TRBV19, the J call TRBJ1-1, with TRBD1 matching 9 bases. The CDR3 consists of 15 residues. V lost 6 bases and J lost 0; bases outside the gene matches: 5. Germline V CDR1 and CDR2: LNHDA, SQIVND (reference sequence). The full variable domain, its missing parts supplied by reference TRBV19 and TRBJ1-1, is DGGITQSPKYLFRKEGQNVTLSCEQNLNHDAMYWYRQDPGQGLRLIYYSQIVNDFQKGDIAEGYSVSREKKESFPLTVTSAQKNPTAFYLCASSPDRGMNTEAFFGQGTRLTVV.

The chain employs TRBV5-1 and TRBJ1-1; D perhaps matches TRBD1 (6 bases). Trimming cost V 6 bases and J 5 bases, with 17 bases left between them. The CDR3 spans 14 residues. Germline CDR1 and CDR2: SGHRS and YFSETQ. CDR3 loop: CASTQGTLGTEAFF. In DNA form, the CDR3 reads TGCGCCAGCACCCAGGGGACTTTGGGGACTGAAGCTTTCTTT.

There are a few counts of this clone. The J gene is TRBJ2-1, the V gene TRBV18; D gene uncertain. Germline lookup yields CDR1 KGHSH and CDR2 LQKENI. The CDR3 consists of 13 residues. V was trimmed by 3 bases and J by 3 bases, leaving 6 bases between them. The chain's CDR3 is CASSPNGYNEQFF. The CDR3 nucleotides are TGTGCCAGCTCACCGAACGGCTACAATGAGCAGTTCTTC.

The chain links TRBV2 to TRBJ1-1; the D gene is possibly TRBD1 (5 bases). Between the trimmed V and J ends, which lost 8 bases and 8 bases, there was a span of 21 bases. The length of the CDR3 is 14 residues. Per the germline V gene, CDR1 is SNHLY and CDR2 is FYNNEI. The CDR3 DNA follows: TGTGCCAGCGTCAGGGAAAGAATTCGCGGGGAAGCTTTCTTT. It encodes CASVRERIRGEAFF. Drawing the rest from reference TRBV2 and TRBJ1-1, the complete variable domain is EPEVTQTPSHQVTQMGQEVILRCVPISNHLYFYWYRQILGQKVEFLVSFYNNEISEKSEIFDDQFSVERPDGSNFTLKIRSTKLEDSAMYFCASVRERIRGEAFFGQGTRLTVV.

The chain carries TRBV28 and TRBJ1-1; D gene uncertain. This CDR3 contains 12 residues. The V end lost 7 bases, the J end lost 5 bases, and 11 bases lay between the germline ends. Germline values: CDR1 MDHEN, CDR2 SYDVKM. The CDR3: CASKSWVTEAFF. The CDR3, as DNA: TGTGCCAGCAAATCTTGGGTTACTGAAGCTTTCTTT.

This clone was seen more than once but under ten times. The J gene is TRBJ1-4, the V gene TRBV28; TRBD1 might be the D (6 bases). The CDR3 runs 15 residues. V was pared by 3 bases and J by 3 bases, with 11 bases between. Germline CDR1 and CDR2: MDHEN and SYDVKM. This CDR3 reads CASSFQGIANEKLFF. CDR3 sequence (DNA): TGTGCCAGCAGTTTCCAGGGGATAGCTAATGAAAAACTGTTTTTT.

This clone has only a few counts. The rearrangement joins TRBV28 to TRBJ2-3; 9 bases are a match to TRBD2. Germline CDR1 MDHEN, CDR2 SYDVKM. V shed 6 bases and J 3 bases; nucleotides not matched to a gene: 10. The CDR3 spans 16 residues. The CDR3 region is CASSAGVAGETDTQYF. CDR3 coding DNA: TGTGCCAGCAGCGCCGGGGTAGCGGGAGAGACAGATACGCAGTATTTT.

Only a few counts were recorded for this clone. The DNA of the CDR3 is TGCGCCAGCAGCCAAGATGATCTAGCGGGGACCCGCACAGATACGCAGTATTTT. This encodes CASSQDDLAGTRTDTQYF. V gene TRBV4-3 combines with J gene TRBJ2-3; 9 nucleotides align to TRBD2. Trimming at V came to 0 bases and at J to 1 base, leaving 8 bases not matched to a gene. The CDR3 has 18 residues. CDR1 and CDR2 from the germline V gene are LGHNA and YSLEER.

This clone appeared once. The genes are TRBV6-1 and TRBJ2-1; 7 nucleotides line up with TRBD2. CDR1 is MNHNS and CDR2 is SASEGT in the germline V gene. J was trimmed by 10 bases and V by 1 base; bases with no gene match: 10. The CDR3 spans 15 residues. The CDR3 DNA follows: TGTGCCAGCAGTGAAGTTTACCAGGGAGGGAGGGAGCAGTTCTTC. Protein product: CASSEVYQGGREQFF.

V gene TRBV7-9 combines with J gene TRBJ2-1; D ambiguous. V shed 3 bases and J shed 0 bases, with 9 bases lying between them. This CDR3 is built from 15 residues. CDR1 and CDR2 (germline): SEHNR, FQNEAQ (reference sequence). CDR3 in amino acids: CASSLMAYSYNEQFF. CDR3 nucleotide sequence: TGTGCCAGCAGCTTGATGGCGTACTCCTACAATGAGCAGTTCTTC.

This clone has only a few counts. CDR3 coding DNA: TGTGCCAGCAGACGTCAGGGAGGCGAGCAGTACTTC. Its protein is CASRRQGGEQYF. This chain uses TRBV2 with TRBJ2-7, with D tentatively TRBD2 (6 bases). V was cut by 6 bases and J by 6 bases, with 12 bases left in between. Germline V gene data show CDR1 as SNHLY and CDR2 as FYNNEI. CDR3 size: 12 residues.

The sample holds a few counts of this clone. The CDR3 spells CASSPQAAGGYGYTF. The CDR3 bases are TGTGCCAGCTCACCACAGGCAGCCGGCGGCTATGGCTACACCTTC. The rearrangement joins TRBV18 to TRBJ1-2; D is ambiguous. Between the trimmed V and J ends, which lost 1 base and 4 bases, there was a span of 13 bases. CDR3 length: 15 residues. Germline V gives CDR1 KGHSH, CDR2 LQKENI.

This clone has just one count. The rearrangement joins TRBV27 to TRBJ2-1; 16 bases fit TRBD2. The CDR3 spans 18 residues. V was clipped by 0 bases and J by 7 bases; unmatched bases: 6. CDR1 and CDR2 (germline): MNHEY, SMNVEV (reference sequence). In DNA form, the CDR3 reads TGTGCCAGCAGTTTATCGGGGACTAGCGGGAGGGCCGGTAATGAGCAGTTCTTC. This translates into CASSLSGTSGRAGNEQFF.

This clone was recorded a few times. The chain couples TRBV6-1 to TRBJ2-7; D might be TRBD2 (6 bases). V was clipped by 1 base and J by 3 bases, with 22 bases between them. CDR3 size: 18 residues. Germline-derived CDR1 and CDR2 are MNHNS and SASEGT. CDR3: CASSEDQSTSPTFYEQYF. In DNA form, the CDR3 reads TGTGCCAGCAGTGAAGATCAGTCGACTAGTCCGACCTTCTACGAGCAGTACTTC.

The V and J genes are TRBV28 and TRBJ1-1, with TRBD1 identical over 7 bases. V gave up 2 bases and J gave up 2 bases; unmatched junction bases: 8. From germline, CDR1 is MDHEN and CDR2 SYDVKM. The CDR3 has 16 residues. This CDR3 is CASSLGSGTANTEAFF. The CDR3 DNA reads TGTGCCAGCAGTTTAGGTTCCGGGACAGCTAACACTGAAGCTTTCTTT.